Below, 7 T cell receptor beta chains from the same sample are listed, as sequenced in a study of early stage breast cancer tumors. This table comes from immunoSEQ multiplex PCR, and its TCRdb copy is limited to in-frame clones, with some not included. The table shows some 8,400 clones, with roughly 80% occurring only once. The material sequenced was normal breast tissue next to the tumor. All receptors come from a person aged 55 to 75 with breast cancer.

The V gene is TRBV18, the J gene TRBJ1-1; D remains ambiguous. The V gene lost 1 base and the J gene lost 3 bases, with 6 bases spanning the gap. The CDR3 contains 13 residues. Germline values: CDR1 KGHSH, CDR2 LQKENI. DNA for the CDR3: TGTGCCAGCTCACCACAGGGAGACACTGAAGCTTTCTTT. This gives the protein CASSPQGDTEAFF.

V usage is TRBV27 and J usage is TRBJ2-7; 8 nucleotides match TRBD1. This CDR3 has 15 residues. V lost 5 bases and J lost 0; bases outside the gene matches: 6. Germline-derived CDR1 and CDR2 are MNHEY and SMNVEV (reference sequence). The CDR3 here is CASSTWTGSSYEQYF. The DNA for the CDR3 is TGTGCCAGCAGTACCTGGACAGGGAGCTCCTACGAGCAGTACTTC.

This clone has a single count. The genes are TRBV15 and TRBJ2-1, with D possibly TRBD1 on 6 matching bases. The CDR3 consists of 16 residues. CDR1 and CDR2 (germline): LNHNV, YYDKDF (reference sequence). V was clipped by 2 bases and J by 5 bases, with 16 bases between them. CDR3 amino acids: CATSRPYWTANNEQFF. The CDR3 DNA is TGTGCCACCAGCAGACCCTATTGGACAGCAAACAATGAGCAGTTCTTC.

V and J are TRBV19 and TRBJ1-3; D might be TRBD1 (5 bases). V gave up 5 bases and J gave up 0 bases, with 11 bases separating them. The CDR3 is 15 residues long. The germline V gene encodes CDR1 LNHDA and CDR2 SQIVND (reference sequence). This CDR3 is CASSPRQLSGNTIYF. The CDR3 bases are TGTGCCAGTAGTCCCCGACAGCTCTCTGGAAACACCATATATTTT.

This clone is labeled as medium-sized. V and J are TRBV6-4 and TRBJ2-1; TRBD2 is a possible D gene (6 bases). This CDR3 comprises 15 residues. The V end lost 3 bases, the J end lost 3 bases, and 12 bases lay between the germline ends. CDR1 MRHNA and CDR2 SNTAGT come from the germline V gene. The CDR3: CASSEGVADYNEQFF. In DNA form, the CDR3 reads TGTGCCAGCAGTGAAGGGGTAGCGGACTACAATGAGCAGTTCTTC.

Comments on this clone: This CDR3 is also generated by other DNA sequences in the sample. The chain has TRBV19 and TRBJ2-3; TRBD2 agrees at 9 bases. V lost 6 bases and J lost 5; bases outside the gene matches: 0. CDR3 size: 12 residues. Germline V gives CDR1 LNHDA, CDR2 SQIVND (reference sequence). CDR3 sequence reads: CASRLAGDTQYF. The CDR3 DNA reads as TGTGCCAGTAGACTAGCGGGAGATACGCAGTATTTT.

This chain connects TRBV18 to TRBJ1-5; weak D call: TRBD1 (5 bases). Germline-derived CDR1 and CDR2 are KGHSH and LQKENI. Trimming shortened V by 2 bases and J by 5 bases, and 7 bases separated the two germline ends. The CDR3 has 13 amino acids. CDR3 DNA: TGTGCCAGCTCACCATCGGGGGATCAGCCCCAGCATTTT. Translation: CASSPSGDQPQHF.